The clone carrying this T cell receptor beta chain has a handful of counts. The target antigen is unknown. For the second PCR, which ran for 7 to 11 cycles, a sample-barcoded 5' primer and a J-beta primer mix were used. Every individual sample yielded 2.5 million or more paired-end reads (each containing CDR3). TCRdb re-called the 5' RACE reads with MiXCR, one entry per CDR3 protein. The table shows roughly 680,000 distinct CDR3 sequences, with 21% occurring only once. Donor samples were obtained from healthy Caucasian individuals from Russia, aged roughly 6 to 95. The entry originates in a study of blood T cells in healthy people across ages. The study's findings and limits: Older age coincided with a roughly linear decline in TCR beta diversity per million T cells. Investigators treated diversity estimates from one million T cells as underestimates.

Trimming left V 11 bases short and J 4 bases short, with 15 bases between. CDR3 size: 14 residues. CDR1 is MNHEY and CDR2 is SVGAGI in the germline V gene. Sequencing was done on a sample of blood. The TCR sequence derives from a man between 65 and 85 years old in good health. The J gene is TRBJ1-6, the V gene TRBV6-5; the D gene is possibly TRBD1 (5 bases). The CDR3 reads CACSGGNYNSPLHF. The CDR3, as DNA: TGTGCCTGCTCGGGGGGTAATTATAATTCACCCCTCCACTTT.